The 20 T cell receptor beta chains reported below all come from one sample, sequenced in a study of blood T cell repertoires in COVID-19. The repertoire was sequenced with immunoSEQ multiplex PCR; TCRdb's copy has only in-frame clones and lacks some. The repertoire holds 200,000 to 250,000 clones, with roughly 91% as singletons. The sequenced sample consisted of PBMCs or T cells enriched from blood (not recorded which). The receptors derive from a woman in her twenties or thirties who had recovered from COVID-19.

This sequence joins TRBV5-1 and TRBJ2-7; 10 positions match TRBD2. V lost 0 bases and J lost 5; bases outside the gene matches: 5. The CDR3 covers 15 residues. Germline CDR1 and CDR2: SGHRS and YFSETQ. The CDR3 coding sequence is TGCGCCAGCAGCTTGGAAGTAGCGGGAGGAGACGAGCAGTACTTC. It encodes CASSLEVAGGDEQYF.

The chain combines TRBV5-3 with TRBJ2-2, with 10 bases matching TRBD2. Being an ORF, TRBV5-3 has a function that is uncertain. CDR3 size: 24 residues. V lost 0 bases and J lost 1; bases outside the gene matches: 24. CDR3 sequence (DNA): TGTGCCAGAAGCTTGGCTAGCCGGTGGCTAGCGGGAGCACCAAGTCCACAGAACACCGGGGAGCTGTTTTTT. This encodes CARSLASRWLAGAPSPQNTGELFF.

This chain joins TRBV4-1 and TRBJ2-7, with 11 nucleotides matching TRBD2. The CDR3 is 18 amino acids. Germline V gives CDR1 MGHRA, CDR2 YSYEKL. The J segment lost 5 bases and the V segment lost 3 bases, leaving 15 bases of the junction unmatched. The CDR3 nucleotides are TGCGCCAGCAGCCATTCCGGGACTAGCGGTCCTCCGGGCAACGAGCAGTACTTC. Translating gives CASSHSGTSGPPGNEQYF.

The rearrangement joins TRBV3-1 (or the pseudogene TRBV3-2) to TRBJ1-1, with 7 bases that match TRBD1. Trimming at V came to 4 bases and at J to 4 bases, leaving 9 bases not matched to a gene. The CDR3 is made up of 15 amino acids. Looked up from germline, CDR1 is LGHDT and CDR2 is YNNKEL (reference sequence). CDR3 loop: CASSPHPGGATEAFF. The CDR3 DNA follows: TGTGCCAGCAGCCCCCACCCAGGGGGAGCCACTGAAGCTTTCTTT.

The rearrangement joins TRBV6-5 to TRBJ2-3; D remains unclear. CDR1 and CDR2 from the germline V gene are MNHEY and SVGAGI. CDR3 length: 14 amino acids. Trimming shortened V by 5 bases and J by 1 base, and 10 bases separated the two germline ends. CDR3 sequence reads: CASSMLGGTDTQYF. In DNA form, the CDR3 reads TGTGCCAGCAGTATGCTGGGCGGCACAGATACGCAGTATTTT.

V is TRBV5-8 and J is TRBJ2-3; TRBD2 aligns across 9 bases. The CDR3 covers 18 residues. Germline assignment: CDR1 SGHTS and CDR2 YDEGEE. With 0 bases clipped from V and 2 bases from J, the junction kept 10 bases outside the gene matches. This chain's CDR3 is CASSLGIRLAGFTDTQYF. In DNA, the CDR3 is TGTGCCAGCAGCTTGGGTATACGGCTAGCGGGGTTCACAGATACGCAGTATTTT.

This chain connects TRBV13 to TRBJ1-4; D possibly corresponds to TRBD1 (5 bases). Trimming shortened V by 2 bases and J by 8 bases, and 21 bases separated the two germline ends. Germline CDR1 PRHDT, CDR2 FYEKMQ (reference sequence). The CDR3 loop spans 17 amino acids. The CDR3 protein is CASSLFIGGGEEEKLFF. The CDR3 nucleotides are TGTGCCAGCAGCTTATTTATCGGGGGAGGGGAGGAGGAAAAACTGTTTTTT.

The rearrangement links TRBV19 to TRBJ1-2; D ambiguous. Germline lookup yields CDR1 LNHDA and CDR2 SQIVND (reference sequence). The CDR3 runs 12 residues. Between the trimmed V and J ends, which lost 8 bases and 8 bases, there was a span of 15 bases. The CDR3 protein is CASDNNFRGYTF. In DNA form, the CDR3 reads TGTGCCAGTGACAACAATTTTCGGGGCTACACCTTC.

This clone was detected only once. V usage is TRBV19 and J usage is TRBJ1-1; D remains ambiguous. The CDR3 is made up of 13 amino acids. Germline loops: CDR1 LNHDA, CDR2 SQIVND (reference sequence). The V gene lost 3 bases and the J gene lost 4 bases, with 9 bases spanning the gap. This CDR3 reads CASSIGVGTEAFF. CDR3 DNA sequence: TGTGCCAGTAGTATCGGGGTTGGCACTGAAGCTTTCTTT.

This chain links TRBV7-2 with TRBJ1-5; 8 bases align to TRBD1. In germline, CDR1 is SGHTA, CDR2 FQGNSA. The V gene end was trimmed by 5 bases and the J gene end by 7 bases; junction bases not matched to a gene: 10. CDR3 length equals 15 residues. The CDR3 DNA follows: TGTGCCAGCAGCGTATATCAGGGGGCTGGCCAGCCCCAGCATTTT. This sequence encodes CASSVYQGAGQPQHF.

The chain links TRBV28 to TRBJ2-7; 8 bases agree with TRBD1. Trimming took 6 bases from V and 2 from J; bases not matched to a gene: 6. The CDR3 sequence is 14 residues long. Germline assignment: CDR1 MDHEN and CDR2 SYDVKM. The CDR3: CASRYYRGAYEQYF. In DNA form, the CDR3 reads TGTGCCAGCAGGTATTACAGGGGGGCCTACGAGCAGTACTTC.

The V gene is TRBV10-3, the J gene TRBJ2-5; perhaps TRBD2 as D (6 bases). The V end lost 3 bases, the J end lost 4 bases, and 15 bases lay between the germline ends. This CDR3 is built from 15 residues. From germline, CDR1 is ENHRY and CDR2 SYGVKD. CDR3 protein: CAISDPGTGRETQYF. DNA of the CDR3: TGTGCCATCAGTGACCCCGGGACTGGAAGAGAGACCCAGTACTTC.

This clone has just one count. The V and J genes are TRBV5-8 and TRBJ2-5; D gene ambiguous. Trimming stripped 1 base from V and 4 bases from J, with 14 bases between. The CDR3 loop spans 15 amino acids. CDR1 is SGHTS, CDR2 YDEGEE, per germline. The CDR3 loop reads CASSLYRLPGETQYF. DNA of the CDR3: TGTGCCAGCAGCTTGTATCGACTCCCGGGAGAGACCCAGTACTTC.

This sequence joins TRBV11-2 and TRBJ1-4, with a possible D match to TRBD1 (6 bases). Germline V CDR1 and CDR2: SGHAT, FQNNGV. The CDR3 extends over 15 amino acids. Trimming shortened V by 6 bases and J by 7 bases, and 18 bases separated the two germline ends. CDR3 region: CASRPRSGGGEKLFF. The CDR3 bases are TGTGCCAGCAGGCCCCGGTCGGGAGGGGGTGAAAAACTGTTTTTT.

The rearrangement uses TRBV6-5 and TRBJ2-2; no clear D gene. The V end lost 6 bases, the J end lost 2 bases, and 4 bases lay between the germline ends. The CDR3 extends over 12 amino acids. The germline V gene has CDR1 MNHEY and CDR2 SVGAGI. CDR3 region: CASRSNTGELFF. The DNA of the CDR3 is TGTGCCAGCAGATCTAACACCGGGGAGCTGTTTTTT.

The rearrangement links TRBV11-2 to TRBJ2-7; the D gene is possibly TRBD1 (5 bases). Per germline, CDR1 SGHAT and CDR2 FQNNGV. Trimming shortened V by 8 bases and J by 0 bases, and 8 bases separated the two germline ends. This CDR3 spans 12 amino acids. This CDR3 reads CASRQSSYEQYF. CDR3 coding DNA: TGTGCCAGCCGACAGAGCTCCTACGAGCAGTACTTC.

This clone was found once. DNA for the CDR3: TGTGCCAGCAGTTTACCCGGACAGGGGACCTACGAGCAGTACTTC. This sequence encodes CASSLPGQGTYEQYF. The genes are TRBV28 and TRBJ2-7; 9 bases fit TRBD1. Trimming cost V 2 bases and J 2 bases; bases outside gene matches: 4. The CDR3 length is 15 residues. The V gene's germline CDR1 is MDHEN and CDR2 SYDVKM.

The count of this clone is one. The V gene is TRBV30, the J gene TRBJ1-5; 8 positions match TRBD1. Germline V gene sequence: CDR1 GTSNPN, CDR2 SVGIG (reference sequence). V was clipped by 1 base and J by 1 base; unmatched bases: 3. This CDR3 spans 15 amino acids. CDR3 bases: TGTGCCTGGAGTGCGACAGGGGTGAGCAATCAGCCCCAGCATTTT. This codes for CAWSATGVSNQPQHF.

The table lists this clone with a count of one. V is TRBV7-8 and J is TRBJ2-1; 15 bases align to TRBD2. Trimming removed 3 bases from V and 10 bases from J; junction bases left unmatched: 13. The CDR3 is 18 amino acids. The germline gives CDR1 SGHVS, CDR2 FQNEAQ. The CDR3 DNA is TGTGCCAGCAGCTTCGGACTAGCGGGAGGGGGCGTGATTACCGAGCAGTTCTTC. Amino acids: CASSFGLAGGGVITEQFF.

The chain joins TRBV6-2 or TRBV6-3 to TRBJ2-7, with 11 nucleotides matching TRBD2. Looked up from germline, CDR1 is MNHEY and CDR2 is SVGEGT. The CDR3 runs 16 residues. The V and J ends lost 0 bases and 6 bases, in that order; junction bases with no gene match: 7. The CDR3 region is CASSYSTTSGIGEQYF. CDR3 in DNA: TGTGCCAGCAGTTACTCCACGACTAGCGGGATCGGCGAGCAGTACTTC.